This T cell receptor beta chain was obtained from a study of T cells after yellow fever vaccination. Study-wide results and caveats: Overall, a small share of clonotypes was seen in both CD4 and CD8 compartments. Clones that expanded after primary vaccination mostly reappeared after the booster (just under 98% CD4, 88% CD8). Peaking on day 5 versus 15, the secondary response was faster but weaker.

TCRdb analysed the 5' RACE reads with MiXCR anew, one entry per CDR3 protein. The profile shows about 140,000 distinct CDR3 sequences, roughly 8% of them singletons. Many counts were recorded for this clonotype. Its antigen is as yet unknown. This CDR3 spans 15 amino acids. Trimming removed 2 bases at V and 2 bases at J, with 11 bases between. Germline V gene lookup returns CDR1 SGHTA and CDR2 FQGNSA. This chain uses TRBV7-2 with TRBJ2-3; D possibly corresponds to TRBD2 (5 bases). This sequence originates from a man aged 30 to 39 who received the YFV17D yellow fever vaccine. Material: CD4+ T cells sorted from PBMCs, obtained 5 days after the yellow fever booster vaccination. CDR3 in DNA: TGTGCCAGCAGCTTATCGTCTAGCATCACAGATACGCAGTATTTT. This encodes CASSLSSSITDTQYF.